This TCR beta chain was captured by sequencing in a study of T cell responses to AZD1222 COVID-19 vaccine. Study background: Second-dose schedules of about 4 or about 12 weeks were combined.

Study observations and caveats: Increased Spike-specific TCR breadth and depth were observed after two AZD1222 doses. Reportedly, close to half of spike-specific TCRs are directed against unmutated variant regions.

The CDR3 is 13 amino acids. In germline, CDR1 is MGHDK, CDR2 SYGVNS. The V end was cut by 6 bases, the J end by 3 bases, with 11 bases between. TCRdb's copy holds only in-frame clones and misses some; the assay was immunoSEQ multiplex PCR. Among 130,000 or so clones listed, 80% to 90% were seen once. As for this clone: The target antigen is unknown.

V usage is TRBV25-1 and J usage is TRBJ1-2, with a weak D call TRBD1 (6 bases). The clonotype comes from an adult in good health. This material consisted of peripheral blood, taken on day 0 of AZD1222 vaccination. For the CDR3, the DNA is TGTGCCAGCAGCGGCAGGGGCTACTATGGCTACACCTTC. Translated, it gives CASSGRGYYGYTF.